The clone carrying this T cell receptor (beta chain) showed up just a few times. Profiling relied on immunoSEQ multiplex PCR, and the TCRdb table lists in-frame clones only, not all of them. The sample carries around 270,000 clones, about 87% recorded once. The source of the sample is a study of blood T cell repertoires in COVID-19. The germline V gene encodes CDR1 MNHEY and CDR2 SMNVEV (reference sequence). V was pared by 2 bases and J by 10 bases, with 4 bases of the junction left unmatched. CDR3 length: 13 amino acids. The chain recombines TRBV27 with TRBJ2-1; 8 bases fit TRBD2. This clonotype was sampled from a woman aged 55-70 years with COVID-19, enrolled during active disease. What was sequenced was peripheral blood. CDR3 sequence: CASSLPAGGEQFF. CDR3 sequence (DNA): TGTGCCAGCAGTTTACCGGCGGGAGGAGAGCAGTTCTTC.